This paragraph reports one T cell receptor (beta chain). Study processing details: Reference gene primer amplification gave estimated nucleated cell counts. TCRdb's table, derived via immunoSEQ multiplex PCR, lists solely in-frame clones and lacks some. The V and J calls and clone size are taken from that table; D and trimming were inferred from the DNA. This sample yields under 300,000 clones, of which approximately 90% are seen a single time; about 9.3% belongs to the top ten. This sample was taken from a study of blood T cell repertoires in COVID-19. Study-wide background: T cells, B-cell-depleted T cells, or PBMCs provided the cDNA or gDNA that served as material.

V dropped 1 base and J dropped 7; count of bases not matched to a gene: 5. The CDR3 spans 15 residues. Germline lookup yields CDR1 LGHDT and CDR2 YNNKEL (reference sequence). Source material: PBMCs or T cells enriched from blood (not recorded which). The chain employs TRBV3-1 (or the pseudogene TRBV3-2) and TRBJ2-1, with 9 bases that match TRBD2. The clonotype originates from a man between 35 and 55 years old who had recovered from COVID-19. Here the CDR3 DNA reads TGTGCCAGCAGCCAAGCGGCGGGAGGGGGGAATGAGCAGTTCTTC. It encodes CASSQAAGGGNEQFF.